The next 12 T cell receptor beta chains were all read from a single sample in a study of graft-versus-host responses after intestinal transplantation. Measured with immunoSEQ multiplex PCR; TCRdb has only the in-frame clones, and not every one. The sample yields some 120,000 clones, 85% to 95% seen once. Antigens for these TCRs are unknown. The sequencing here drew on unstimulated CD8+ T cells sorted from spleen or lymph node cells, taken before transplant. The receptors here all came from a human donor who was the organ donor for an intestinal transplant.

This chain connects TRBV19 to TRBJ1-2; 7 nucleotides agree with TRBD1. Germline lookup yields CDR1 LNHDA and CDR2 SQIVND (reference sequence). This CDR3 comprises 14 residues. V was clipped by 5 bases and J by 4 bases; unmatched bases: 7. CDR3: CASSATGFGYGYTF. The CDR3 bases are TGTGCCAGTAGTGCGACAGGGTTTGGCTATGGCTACACCTTC.

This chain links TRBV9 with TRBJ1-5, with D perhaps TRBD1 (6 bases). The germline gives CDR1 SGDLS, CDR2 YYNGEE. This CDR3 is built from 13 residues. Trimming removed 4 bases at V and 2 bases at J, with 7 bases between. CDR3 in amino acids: CASSPGGNQPQHF. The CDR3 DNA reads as TGTGCCAGCAGCCCAGGGGGCAATCAGCCCCAGCATTTT.

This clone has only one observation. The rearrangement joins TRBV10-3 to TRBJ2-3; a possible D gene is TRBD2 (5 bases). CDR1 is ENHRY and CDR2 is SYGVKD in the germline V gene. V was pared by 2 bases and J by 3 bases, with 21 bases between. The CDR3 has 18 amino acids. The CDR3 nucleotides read TGTGCCATCAGTGAGGAGATGATCGAGGGCTCCGGGACAGATACGCAGTATTTT. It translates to CAISEEMIEGSGTDTQYF.

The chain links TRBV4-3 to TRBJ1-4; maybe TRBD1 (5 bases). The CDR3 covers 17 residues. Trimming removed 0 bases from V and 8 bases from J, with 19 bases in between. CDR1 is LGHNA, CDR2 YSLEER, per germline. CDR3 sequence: CASSQEVGLGRVEKLFF. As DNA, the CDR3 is TGCGCCAGCAGCCAAGAAGTGGGGTTGGGCAGGGTGGAAAAACTGTTTTTT.

CDR3 sequence reads: CSAQAGLQYF. The CDR3 DNA is TGCAGTGCTCAAGCAGGACTTCAGTACTTC. The chain combines TRBV20-1 with TRBJ2-4; D gene ambiguous. V gave up 5 bases and J gave up 11 bases, with 10 bases separating them. Germline CDR1 is DFQATT and CDR2 is SNEGSKA (reference sequence). CDR3 size: 10 residues.

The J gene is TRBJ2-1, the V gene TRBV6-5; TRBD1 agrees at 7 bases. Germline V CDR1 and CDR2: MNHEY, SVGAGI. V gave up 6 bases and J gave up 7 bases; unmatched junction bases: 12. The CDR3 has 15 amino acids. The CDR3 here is CASSLLRDSANEQFF. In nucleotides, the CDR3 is TGTGCCAGCAGCTTACTCCGGGACAGTGCGAATGAGCAGTTCTTC.

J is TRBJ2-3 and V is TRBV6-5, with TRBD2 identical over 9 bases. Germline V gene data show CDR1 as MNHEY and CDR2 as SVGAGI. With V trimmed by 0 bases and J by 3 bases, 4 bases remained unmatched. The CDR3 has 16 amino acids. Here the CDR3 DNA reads TGTGCCAGCAGTTACTCTTCTAGCGGGAAGACAGATACGCAGTATTTT. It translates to CASSYSSSGKTDTQYF.

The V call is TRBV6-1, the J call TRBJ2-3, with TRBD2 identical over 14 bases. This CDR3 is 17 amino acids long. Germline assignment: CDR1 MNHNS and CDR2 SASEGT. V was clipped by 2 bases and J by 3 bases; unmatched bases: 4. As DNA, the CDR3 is TGTGCCAGCAGTGAACGGACTAGCGGGAGGAGTACAGATACGCAGTATTTT. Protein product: CASSERTSGRSTDTQYF.

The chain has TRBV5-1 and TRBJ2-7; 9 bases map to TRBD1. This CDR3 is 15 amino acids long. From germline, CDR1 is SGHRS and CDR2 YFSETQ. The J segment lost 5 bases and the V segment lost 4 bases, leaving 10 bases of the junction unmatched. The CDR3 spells CASSLNRDRVNEQYF. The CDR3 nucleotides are TGCGCCAGCAGCCTGAACCGGGACAGGGTAAACGAGCAGTACTTC.

In DNA form, the CDR3 reads TGTGCCAGCAGCCTCAGCCGCTCTGGGGCCAACGTCCTGACTTTC. Encoded protein: CASSLSRSGANVLTF. The chain has TRBV7-9 and TRBJ2-6; D not certain. The V end lost 5 bases, the J end lost 0 bases, and 8 bases lay between the germline ends. The CDR3 covers 15 residues. From germline, CDR1 is SEHNR and CDR2 FQNEAQ (reference sequence).

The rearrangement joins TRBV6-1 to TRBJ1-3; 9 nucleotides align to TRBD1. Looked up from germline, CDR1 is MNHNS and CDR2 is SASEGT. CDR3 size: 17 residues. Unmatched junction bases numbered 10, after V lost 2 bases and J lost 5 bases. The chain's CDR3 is CASSERFQDRGRNTIYF. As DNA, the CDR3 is TGTGCCAGCAGTGAAAGGTTCCAGGACAGGGGTCGAAACACCATATATTTT.

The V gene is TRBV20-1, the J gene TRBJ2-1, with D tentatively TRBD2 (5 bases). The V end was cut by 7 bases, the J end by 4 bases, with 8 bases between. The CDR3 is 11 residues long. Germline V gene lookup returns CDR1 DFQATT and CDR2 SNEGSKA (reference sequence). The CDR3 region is CSGDYYNEQFF. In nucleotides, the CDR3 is TGCAGTGGTGACTATTACAATGAGCAGTTCTTC.